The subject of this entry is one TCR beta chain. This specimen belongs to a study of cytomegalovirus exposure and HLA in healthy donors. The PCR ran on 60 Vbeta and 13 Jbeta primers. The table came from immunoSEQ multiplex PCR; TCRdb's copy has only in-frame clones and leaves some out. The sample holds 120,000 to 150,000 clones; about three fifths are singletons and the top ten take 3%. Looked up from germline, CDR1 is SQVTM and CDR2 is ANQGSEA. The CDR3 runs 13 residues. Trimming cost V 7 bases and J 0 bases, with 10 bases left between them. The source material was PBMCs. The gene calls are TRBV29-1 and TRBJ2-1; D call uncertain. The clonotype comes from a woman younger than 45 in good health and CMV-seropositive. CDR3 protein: CSATSNSYNEQFF. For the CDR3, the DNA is TGCAGCGCCACCAGTAACTCCTACAATGAGCAGTTCTTC.